The 19 T cell receptor beta chains below were found in one sample sequenced in a study of technical replicates of blood from a handful of donors. Sequenced by immunoSEQ multiplex PCR; TCRdb stores in-frame clones only, minus some. The table lists tens of thousands of clones, around 90% of them singletons. Sequencing input: T cells isolated from PBMCs. Every receptor here comes from a human donor in good health.

The genes are TRBV7-8 and TRBJ2-7; D ambiguous. The germline gives CDR1 SGHVS, CDR2 FQNEAQ. V lost 3 bases to trimming and J lost 4 bases, with 4 bases between them. CDR3 length: 11 amino acids. The chain's CDR3 is CASSFSYEQYF. For the CDR3, the DNA is TGTGCCAGCAGCTTCTCTTACGAGCAGTACTTC.

This clone came up once. The rearrangement uses TRBV5-4 and TRBJ2-3, with 8 bases that match TRBD2. The germline CDR1 and CDR2 sequences are SGHNT and YYREEE (reference sequence). The CDR3 spans 13 residues. The V segment lost 5 bases and the J segment 6 bases; nucleotides outside the gene matches: 5. CDR3: CASSSSGWDTQYF. The CDR3, as DNA: TGTGCCAGCAGTTCTAGCGGGTGGGATACGCAGTATTTT.

The gene calls are TRBV7-9 and TRBJ2-5; tentatively, D is TRBD2 (5 bases). The V gene lost 1 base and the J gene lost 5 bases, with 8 bases spanning the gap. Germline CDR1 reads SEHNR; CDR2 reads FQNEAQ (reference sequence). The CDR3 is made up of 13 amino acids. The CDR3 sequence is CASSLGGLETQYF. CDR3 DNA: TGTGCCAGCAGCTTAGGCGGGTTGGAGACCCAGTACTTC.

This sequence joins TRBV9 and TRBJ2-7; TRBD2 might be the D (6 bases). The length of the CDR3 is 15 residues. The germline V gene encodes CDR1 SGDLS and CDR2 YYNGEE. Trimming shortened V by 1 base and J by 3 bases, and 14 bases separated the two germline ends. In nucleotides, the CDR3 is TGTGCCAGCAGCGTATATGGAGGGAAGAGCTACGAGCAGTACTTC. Its protein is CASSVYGGKSYEQYF.

This sequence joins TRBV2 and TRBJ2-5; maybe TRBD2 (6 bases). Germline CDR1 and CDR2: SNHLY and FYNNEI. V was clipped by 5 bases and J by 5 bases, with 9 bases between them. The CDR3 spans 12 residues. CDR3 nucleotide sequence: TGTGCCAGCAGTCGGGAGAGGGAGACCCAGTACTTC. Its protein product is CASSRERETQYF.

V is TRBV5-1 and J is TRBJ2-3; tentatively, D is TRBD2 (6 bases). CDR1 is SGHRS and CDR2 is YFSETQ in the germline V gene. The CDR3 extends over 15 amino acids. V dropped 0 bases and J dropped 0 bases, with 8 bases sitting between them. As DNA, the CDR3 is TGCGCCAGCAGCTTGGCCGGGGGAAGCACAGATACGCAGTATTTT. It yields the protein CASSLAGGSTDTQYF.

This clone was recorded only once. The rearrangement links TRBV19 to TRBJ2-4; D possibly corresponds to TRBD1 (5 bases). Germline CDR1 is LNHDA and CDR2 is SQIVND (reference sequence). With 5 bases removed from V and 0 bases from J, the gap between germline ends came to 17 bases. This CDR3 is built from 17 residues. The CDR3: CASSQQGLSLAKNIQYF. The CDR3 DNA reads TGTGCCAGTAGTCAGCAGGGATTGAGCCTAGCCAAAAACATTCAGTACTTC.

The count of this clone is one. This chain joins TRBV29-1 and TRBJ2-1, with 9 bases lining up with TRBD2. Germline trimming cut 7 bases from V and 2 bases from J; bases unmatched to any gene: 12. CDR3 size: 16 residues. Germline V gives CDR1 SQVTM, CDR2 ANQGSEA. The CDR3 region has the DNA TGCAGCGCGGGGGCGGGAGGGATTTCGACCTACAATGAGCAGTTCTTC. Its protein is CSAGAGGISTYNEQFF.

The chain uses TRBV7-9 and TRBJ1-2, with a tentative D call TRBD1 (6 bases). In germline, CDR1 is SEHNR, CDR2 FQNEAQ (reference sequence). The ends were cut back, 2 bases at V and 5 bases at J, with 9 bases in the middle. This CDR3 spans 13 amino acids. CDR3 loop: CASSLRQGYGYTF. Written as DNA, the CDR3 is TGTGCCAGCAGCTTACGGCAGGGGTATGGCTACACCTTC.

The chain couples TRBV7-3 to TRBJ2-2; 15 positions match TRBD2. Germline V gene sequence: CDR1 SGHTA, CDR2 FQGTGA. Trimming took 3 bases from V and 4 from J; bases not matched to a gene: 3. This CDR3 region has 17 residues. The CDR3, as DNA: TGTGCCAGCAGCTTCCCGGGACTAGCGGGAGGCACCGGGGAGCTGTTTTTT. Residues: CASSFPGLAGGTGELFF.

This chain uses TRBV9 with TRBJ1-2, with a weak D call TRBD1 (6 bases). Germline CDR1 reads SGDLS; CDR2 reads YYNGEE. The CDR3 has 15 amino acids. V was cut by 3 bases and J by 4 bases, with 16 bases left in between. CDR3 in DNA: TGTGCCAGCAGCGGAGGTGACAGGCCTGGCTATGGCTACACCTTC. Amino acid sequence: CASSGGDRPGYGYTF.

The rearrangement links TRBV6-1 to TRBJ1-2; unclear D gene. This CDR3 region has 16 residues. V lost 2 bases and J 4 bases, leaving 17 bases between the germline ends. The V gene's germline CDR1 is MNHNS and CDR2 SASEGT. Here the CDR3 DNA reads TGTGCCAGCAGTGAATTTGGGCTGAGCGGGCCCTATGGCTACACCTTC. Amino acid sequence: CASSEFGLSGPYGYTF.

The V gene is TRBV5-8, the J gene TRBJ2-1, with 8 bases aligning to TRBD1. Germline CDR1 is SGHTS and CDR2 is YDEGEE. J was trimmed by 3 bases and V by 6 bases; bases with no gene match: 11. CDR3 length: 16 residues. CDR3 in DNA: TGTGCCAGCAATTTACAGACCGGGACAGGCTACAATGAGCAGTTCTTC. Its protein product is CASNLQTGTGYNEQFF. Together with reference TRBV5-8 and TRBJ2-1, the CDR3 gives the full variable domain: EAGVTQSPTHLIKTRGQQATLRCSPISGHTSVYWYQQALGLGLQFLLWYDEGEERNRGNFPPRFSGRQFPNYSSELNVNALELEDSALYLCASNLQTGTGYNEQFFGPGTRLTVL.

This clone was recorded a few times. The J gene is TRBJ2-3, the V gene TRBV6-1; 11 nucleotides line up with TRBD2. In germline, CDR1 is MNHNS, CDR2 SASEGT. Germline trimming cut 2 bases from V and 4 bases from J; bases unmatched to any gene: 2. This CDR3 contains 15 residues. CDR3 nucleotides: TGTGCCAGCAGTGAAACTAGCGGGAGTTCAGATACGCAGTATTTT. Its translation: CASSETSGSSDTQYF.

A remark on this clone: The identical CDR3 is also encoded by other nucleotide sequences in the sample. The V and J genes are TRBV5-6 and TRBJ2-7; D uncertain. V was clipped by 3 bases and J by 3 bases, with 4 bases between them. Per the germline V gene, CDR1 is SGHDT and CDR2 is YYEEEE. This CDR3 has 11 amino acids. DNA for the CDR3: TGTGCCAGCAGCTCTTACTACGAGCAGTACTTC. Translating gives CASSSYYEQYF.

The chain joins TRBV11-2 to TRBJ1-1; 8 positions match TRBD1. V lost 5 bases to trimming and J lost 10 bases; unmatched junction nucleotides: 6. Germline CDR1 and CDR2: SGHAT and FQNNGV. CDR3 size: 12 residues. CDR3 amino acids: CASSAETGAAFF. CDR3 DNA sequence: TGTGCCAGCAGCGCAGAGACAGGGGCAGCTTTCTTT.

This clone turned up a few times. The chain carries TRBV9 and TRBJ1-1; no clear D. Deletions cut 1 base from V and 3 bases from J, with 7 bases between. The CDR3 runs to 13 residues. Germline V gene sequence: CDR1 SGDLS, CDR2 YYNGEE. The CDR3 sequence is CASSVTRYTEAFF. DNA for the CDR3: TGTGCCAGCAGCGTAACAAGATACACTGAAGCTTTCTTT.

This clone was seen a handful of times. The V gene is TRBV19, the J gene TRBJ1-3; 7 positions match TRBD1. Per germline, CDR1 LNHDA and CDR2 SQIVND (reference sequence). The V gene end was trimmed by 1 base and the J gene end by 2 bases; junction bases not matched to a gene: 2. The CDR3 has 15 residues. The CDR3 nucleotides read TGTGCCAGTAGTATAGGGGACAGTCCTGGAAACACCATATATTTT. Translating it yields CASSIGDSPGNTIYF.

This chain joins TRBV19 and TRBJ1-2; perhaps TRBD1 as D (6 bases). This CDR3 spans 14 amino acids. V lost 5 bases and J lost 2, with 12 bases in between. Germline CDR1 LNHDA, CDR2 SQIVND (reference sequence). The CDR3 is CASSFHRENYGYTF. Written as DNA, the CDR3 is TGTGCCAGTAGTTTTCACAGGGAAAACTATGGCTACACCTTC.